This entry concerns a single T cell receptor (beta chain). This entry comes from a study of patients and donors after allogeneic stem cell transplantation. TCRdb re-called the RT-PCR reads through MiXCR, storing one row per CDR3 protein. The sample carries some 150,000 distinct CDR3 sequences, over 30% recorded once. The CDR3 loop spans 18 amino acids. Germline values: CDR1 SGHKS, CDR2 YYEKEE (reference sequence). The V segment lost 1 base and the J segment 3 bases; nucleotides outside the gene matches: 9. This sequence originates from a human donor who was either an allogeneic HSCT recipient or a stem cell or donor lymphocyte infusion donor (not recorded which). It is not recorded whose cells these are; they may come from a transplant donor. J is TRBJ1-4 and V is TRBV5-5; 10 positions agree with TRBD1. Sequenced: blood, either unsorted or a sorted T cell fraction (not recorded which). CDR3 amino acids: CASSLYGQGGMANEKLFF. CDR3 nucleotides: TGTGCCAGCAGCTTGTACGGACAGGGGGGAATGGCTAATGAAAAACTGTTTTTT.